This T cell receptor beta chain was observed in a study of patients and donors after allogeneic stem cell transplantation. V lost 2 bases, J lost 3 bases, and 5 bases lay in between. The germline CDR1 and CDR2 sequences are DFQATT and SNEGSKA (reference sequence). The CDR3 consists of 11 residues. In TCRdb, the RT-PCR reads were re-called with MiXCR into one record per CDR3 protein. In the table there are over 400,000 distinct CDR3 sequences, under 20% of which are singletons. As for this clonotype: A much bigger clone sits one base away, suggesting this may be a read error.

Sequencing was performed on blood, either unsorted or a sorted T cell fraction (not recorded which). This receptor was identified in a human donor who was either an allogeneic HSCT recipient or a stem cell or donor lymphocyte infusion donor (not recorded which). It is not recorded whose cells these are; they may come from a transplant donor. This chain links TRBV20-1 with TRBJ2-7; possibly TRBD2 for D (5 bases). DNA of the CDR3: TGCAGTGCTAGACGGGGCTACGAGCAGTACTTC. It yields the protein CSARRGYEQYF.